The clone carrying this T cell receptor (beta chain) was seen a handful of times. Random hexamers were used to reverse transcribe an amount of roughly 0.45 to 1 ug RNA. TCRdb called the immunoSEQ multiplex PCR reads again in MiXCR, with one record for every CDR3 protein. The sample has about 190,000 distinct CDR3 sequences, 90% to 95% seen once. Deletions cut 5 bases from V and 5 bases from J, with 9 bases between. The CDR3 length is 12 residues. Per germline, CDR1 SGHTA and CDR2 FQGNSA. This entry belongs to a study of CD8 T cells in Susac syndrome. This clonotype was obtained from a human donor with Susac syndrome. V gene TRBV7-2 combines with J gene TRBJ2-5; D is unresolved. Material: CD4+ T cells from PBMCs. The CDR3 loop reads CASSPNRETQYF. The CDR3 coding sequence is TGTGCCAGCAGCCCGAACCGTGAGACCCAGTACTTC.